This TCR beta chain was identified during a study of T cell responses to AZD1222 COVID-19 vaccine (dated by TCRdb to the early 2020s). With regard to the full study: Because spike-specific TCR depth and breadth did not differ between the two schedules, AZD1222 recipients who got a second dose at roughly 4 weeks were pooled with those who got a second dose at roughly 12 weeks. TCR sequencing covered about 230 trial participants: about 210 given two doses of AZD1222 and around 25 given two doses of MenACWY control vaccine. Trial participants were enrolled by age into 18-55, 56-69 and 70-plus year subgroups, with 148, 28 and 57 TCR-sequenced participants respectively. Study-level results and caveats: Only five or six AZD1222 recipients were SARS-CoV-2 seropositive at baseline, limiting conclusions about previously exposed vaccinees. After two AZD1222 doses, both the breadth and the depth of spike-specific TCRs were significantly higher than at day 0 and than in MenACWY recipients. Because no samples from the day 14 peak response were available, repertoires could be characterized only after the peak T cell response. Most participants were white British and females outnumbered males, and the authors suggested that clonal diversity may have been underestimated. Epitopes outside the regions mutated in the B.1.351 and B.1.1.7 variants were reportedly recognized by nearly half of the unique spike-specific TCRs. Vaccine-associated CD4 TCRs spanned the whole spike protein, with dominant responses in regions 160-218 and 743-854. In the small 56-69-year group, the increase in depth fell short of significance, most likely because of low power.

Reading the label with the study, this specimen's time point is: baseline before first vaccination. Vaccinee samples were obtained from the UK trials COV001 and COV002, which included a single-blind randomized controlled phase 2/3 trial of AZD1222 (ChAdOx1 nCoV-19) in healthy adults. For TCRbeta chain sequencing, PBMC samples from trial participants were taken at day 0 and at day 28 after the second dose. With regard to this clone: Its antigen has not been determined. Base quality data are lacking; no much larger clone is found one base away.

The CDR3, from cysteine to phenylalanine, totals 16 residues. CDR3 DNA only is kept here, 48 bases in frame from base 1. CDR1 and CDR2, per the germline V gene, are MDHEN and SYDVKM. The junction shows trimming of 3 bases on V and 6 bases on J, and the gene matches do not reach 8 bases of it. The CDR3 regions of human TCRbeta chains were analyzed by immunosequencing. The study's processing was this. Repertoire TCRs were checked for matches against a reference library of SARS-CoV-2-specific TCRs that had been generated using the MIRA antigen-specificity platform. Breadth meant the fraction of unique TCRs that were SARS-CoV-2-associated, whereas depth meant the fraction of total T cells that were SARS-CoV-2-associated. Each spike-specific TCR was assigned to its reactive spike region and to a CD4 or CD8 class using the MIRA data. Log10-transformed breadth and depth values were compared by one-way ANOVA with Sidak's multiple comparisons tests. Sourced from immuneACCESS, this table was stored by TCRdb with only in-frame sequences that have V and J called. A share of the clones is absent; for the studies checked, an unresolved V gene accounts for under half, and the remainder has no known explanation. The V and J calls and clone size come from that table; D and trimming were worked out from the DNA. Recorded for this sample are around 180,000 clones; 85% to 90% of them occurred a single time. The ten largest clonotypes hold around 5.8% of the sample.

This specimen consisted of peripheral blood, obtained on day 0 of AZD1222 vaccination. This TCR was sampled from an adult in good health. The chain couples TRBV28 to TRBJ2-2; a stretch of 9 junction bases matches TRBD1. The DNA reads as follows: TGTGCCAGCAGTTTTTTAACAGGGGGCCGCTCCGGGGAGCTGTTTTTT. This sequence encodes CASSFLTGGRSGELFF.